Below are 9 T cell receptor beta chains sequenced from a single sample in a study of blood T cell repertoires in COVID-19. Clones were sequenced by immunoSEQ multiplex PCR, and TCRdb holds only the in-frame ones, with some missing. The sample yields about 390,000 clones, approximately 87% seen once. The source material was PBMCs or T cells enriched from blood (not recorded which). The receptors come from a woman between 45 and 65 years old who had recovered from COVID-19.

CDR3: CASSEKETGWGNQPQHF. DNA of the CDR3: TGTGCCAGCAGTGAAAAAGAGACGGGTTGGGGCAATCAGCCCCAGCATTTT. V and J are TRBV6-1 and TRBJ1-5; no clear D. Germline lookup yields CDR1 MNHNS and CDR2 SASEGT. V was trimmed by 2 bases and J by 2 bases, leaving 16 bases between them. CDR3 length: 17 amino acids.

Regarding this clone: An end of the junction differs from the germline gene, which may be a read error. The chain employs TRBV7-9 and TRBJ2-2; D not resolved. The germline V gene has CDR1 SEHNR and CDR2 FQNEAQ (reference sequence). There are 15 residues in the CDR3. CDR3: CASILPPANTGELFF. The DNA for the CDR3 is TGTGCCAGCATCTTACCCCCAGCGAACACCGGGGAGCTGTTTTTT.

V usage is TRBV3-1 (or the pseudogene TRBV3-2) and J usage is TRBJ1-5; D possibly corresponds to TRBD1 (5 bases). The CDR3 contains 13 residues. V was trimmed by 0 bases and J by 7 bases, leaving 7 bases between them. Germline V gene data show CDR1 as LGHDT and CDR2 as YNNKEL (reference sequence). DNA of the CDR3: TGTGCCAGCAGCCAAGATCGGGGGCAGCCCCAGCATTTT. It encodes CASSQDRGQPQHF.

The genes are TRBV29-1 and TRBJ2-5; D perhaps matches TRBD2 (6 bases). This CDR3 is 13 amino acids long. V was shortened by 4 bases and J by 8 bases, with 17 bases between the two germline ends. In germline, CDR1 is SQVTM, CDR2 ANQGSEA. CDR3 DNA sequence: TGCAGCGTTGCCGGGACTGCCTCAGAAACCCAGTACTTC. Translated: CSVAGTASETQYF.

CDR3 sequence: CASSFSKSSYNEQFF. The CDR3 nucleotides read TGTGCCAGCAGCTTTAGTAAGAGCTCCTACAATGAGCAGTTCTTC. This chain joins TRBV11-3 and TRBJ2-1; no clear D gene. Per the germline V gene, CDR1 is SGHNT and CDR2 is YENEEA. This CDR3 comprises 15 residues. V was cut by 3 bases and J by 0 bases, with 9 bases left in between.

The chain uses TRBV9 and TRBJ1-3, with TRBD1 matching over 11 bases. Germline CDR1 and CDR2: SGDLS and YYNGEE. Trimming removed 4 bases from V and 2 bases from J; junction bases left unmatched: 5. The CDR3 extends over 16 amino acids. CDR3 loop: CASSLEGQGAGNTIYF. The CDR3 DNA sequence: TGTGCCAGCAGCCTTGAGGGACAGGGGGCTGGAAACACCATATATTTT.

The V call is TRBV28, the J call TRBJ2-1; possibly TRBD2 for D (6 bases). There are 15 residues in the CDR3. With 5 bases removed from V and 2 bases from J, the gap between germline ends came to 13 bases. The germline V gene encodes CDR1 MDHEN and CDR2 SYDVKM. CDR3 in amino acids: CASSPGTGAYNEQFF. DNA of the CDR3: TGTGCCAGCAGTCCTGGGACGGGGGCCTACAATGAGCAGTTCTTC.

The gene calls are TRBV4-1 and TRBJ1-2, with D possibly TRBD1 on 5 matching bases. The V end was cut by 0 bases, the J end by 4 bases, with 9 bases between. This CDR3 is built from 14 residues. Germline CDR1 reads MGHRA; CDR2 reads YSYEKL. CDR3 sequence (DNA): TGCGCCAGCAGCCAAGACTGGACAACCTATGGCTACACCTTC. This encodes CASSQDWTTYGYTF.

This rearrangement joins TRBV30 to TRBJ2-5; D is perhaps TRBD1 (5 bases). The germline gives CDR1 GTSNPN, CDR2 SVGIG (reference sequence). The CDR3 totals 12 residues. V dropped 3 bases and J dropped 3 bases, with 8 bases sitting between them. This CDR3 reads CAWRGPEETQYF. CDR3 in DNA: TGTGCCTGGAGGGGGCCCGAAGAGACCCAGTACTTC.